A single T cell receptor beta chain is shown here with its context. This CDR3 is 14 amino acids long. Per germline, CDR1 SGHAT and CDR2 FQNNGV. The data belong to a study of tumor-infiltrating lymphocytes in oesophageal squamous cell carcinoma. TCRdb processed the PCR reads anew with MiXCR; each CDR3 protein has one entry. This repertoire shows about 18,000 distinct CDR3 sequences, 35% to 55% found once; its top ten account for approximately 40%. This rearrangement joins TRBV11-2 to TRBJ2-7, with D possibly TRBD1 on 6 matching bases. Near its end, the DNA agrees better with TRBJ1-2, so the J call may be wrong. What was sequenced was blood. The source of this sequence is a female donor with esophageal squamous cell carcinoma. The CDR3, as DNA: TGTGCCAGCAGCTCGGACAGACTTAACTATGGCTACACCTTC. This translates into CASSSDRLNYGYTF.